The 14 T cell receptor beta chains presented below share a single source sample, sequenced in a study of PD-1 blockade in classical Hodgkin lymphoma. The assay was immunoSEQ multiplex PCR, and TCRdb's table has in-frame clones only and misses some. Of around 16,000 clones in the sample, 92% were seen once. Indicated time point: newly diagnosed, previously untreated cHL patient sample. CD4+ T cells were purified from thawed PBMCs by negative selection. The specimen sequenced was CD4+ T cells from blood. These receptors all come from a human donor with classical Hodgkin lymphoma.

The chain combines TRBV10-3 with TRBJ2-1, with 9 bases identical to TRBD2. The CDR3 is made up of 14 amino acids. The J segment lost 8 bases and the V segment lost 4 bases, leaving 6 bases of the junction unmatched. Germline loops: CDR1 ENHRY, CDR2 SYGVKD. The CDR3 spells CAISGSSGKDEQFF. The CDR3 nucleotides are TGTGCCATCAGTGGTTCTAGCGGGAAGGATGAGCAGTTCTTC.

The V and J genes are TRBV5-6 and TRBJ2-7, with no clear D. The CDR3 spans 14 residues. The V and J ends lost 6 bases and 1 base respectively, with 14 bases between them. Germline values: CDR1 SGHDT, CDR2 YYEEEE. CDR3 nucleotide sequence: TGTGCCAGCACCCCGGCCGTACGTTCCTACGAGCAGTACTTC. Protein sequence: CASTPAVRSYEQYF.

The CDR3 nucleotides are TGTGCCAGCAGCTTAGGGGGCCTGAACACTGAAGCTTTCTTT. Translating it yields CASSLGGLNTEAFF. V and J are TRBV7-2 and TRBJ1-1; a possible D gene is TRBD1 (5 bases). This CDR3 contains 14 residues. Germline V gene data show CDR1 as SGHTA and CDR2 as FQGNSA. Deletions cut 1 base from V and 0 bases from J, with 6 bases between.

This chain connects TRBV28 to TRBJ2-1, with D possibly being TRBD2 (6 bases). Germline CDR1 MDHEN, CDR2 SYDVKM. The CDR3 is made up of 14 amino acids. Trimming removed 4 bases at V and 15 bases at J, with 22 bases between. The CDR3: CASSSPGVSGGGFF. The CDR3 DNA sequence: TGTGCCAGCAGTTCCCCGGGAGTAAGCGGTGGGGGGTTCTTC.

The rearrangement uses TRBV30 and TRBJ1-4; D uncertain. Between the trimmed V and J ends, which lost 3 bases and 10 bases, there was a span of 9 bases. This CDR3 is 11 amino acids long. The germline V gene has CDR1 GTSNPN and CDR2 SVGIG (reference sequence). Here the CDR3 DNA reads TGTGCCTGGAGCCCATCTGCAAAACTGTTTTTT. It is translated as CAWSPSAKLFF.

CDR3: CASWGTSKGRNIQYF. The CDR3 bases are TGTGCCAGTTGGGGGACCTCAAAGGGACGAAACATTCAGTACTTC. The gene calls are TRBV19 and TRBJ2-4; D is tentatively TRBD1 or TRBD2 (5 bases each). Germline V CDR1 and CDR2: LNHDA, SQIVND (reference sequence). V was shortened by 8 bases and J by 6 bases, with 20 bases between the two germline ends. CDR3 length equals 15 residues.

V is TRBV19 and J is TRBJ2-3; D call uncertain. The CDR3 totals 14 residues. V lost 3 bases, J lost 1 base, and 8 bases lay in between. CDR1 and CDR2 from the germline V gene are LNHDA and SQIVND (reference sequence). This chain's CDR3 is CASSIGQGTDTQYF. DNA for the CDR3: TGTGCCAGTAGTATTGGTCAGGGCACAGATACGCAGTATTTT.

This chain joins TRBV6-1 and TRBJ1-2, with 7 bases lining up with TRBD1. The CDR3 totals 14 residues. Trimming took 4 bases from V and 6 from J; bases not matched to a gene: 8. In germline, CDR1 is MNHNS, CDR2 SASEGT. DNA for the CDR3: TGTGCCAGCAGTGCACAGACAGGGAGAAATGGCTACACCTTC. The encoded protein is CASSAQTGRNGYTF.

The chain carries TRBV30 and TRBJ1-2; 9 nucleotides align to TRBD1. Germline trimming cut 0 bases from V and 8 bases from J; bases unmatched to any gene: 10. Germline-derived CDR1 and CDR2 are GTSNPN and SVGIG (reference sequence). CDR3 length: 15 amino acids. The CDR3 DNA sequence: TGTGCCTGGAGTGTAGGGGGACAGGGTGTAGGAGGCTACACCTTC. Protein product: CAWSVGGQGVGGYTF.

The chain couples TRBV4-2 to TRBJ2-6; tentatively, D is TRBD1 (6 bases). The CDR3 totals 16 residues. With 6 bases removed from V and 1 base from J, the gap between germline ends came to 13 bases. Germline assignment: CDR1 LGHNA and CDR2 YNFKEQ. CDR3 sequence reads: CASRAGESSGANVLTF. CDR3 sequence (DNA): TGTGCCAGCAGGGCAGGGGAAAGTTCTGGGGCCAACGTCCTGACTTTC.

In its sample, this clone was seen once. This chain uses TRBV11-2 with TRBJ1-2, with 7 bases fitting TRBD1. CDR1 and CDR2 from the germline V gene are SGHAT and FQNNGV. The V and J ends lost 4 bases and 3 bases, in that order; junction bases with no gene match: 8. There are 15 residues in the CDR3. The CDR3 nucleotides read TGTGCCAGCAGCTCTTCCAGGGGGGGAGACTATGGCTACACCTTC. Translated: CASSSSRGGDYGYTF.

The chain uses TRBV5-6 and TRBJ2-5; TRBD2 is a possible D gene (5 bases). V gave up 5 bases and J gave up 2 bases, with 10 bases separating them. Looked up from germline, CDR1 is SGHDT and CDR2 is YYEEEE. This CDR3 has 13 amino acids. As DNA, the CDR3 is TGTGCCAGCAGTCGAAGCGGACAAGAGACCCAGTACTTC. Its protein is CASSRSGQETQYF.

The CDR3 loop reads CAISEFGQNTEAFF. CDR3 DNA sequence: TGTGCCATCAGTGAGTTTGGCCAGAACACTGAAGCTTTCTTT. This rearrangement joins TRBV10-3 to TRBJ1-1; D gene uncertain. The CDR3 is made up of 14 amino acids. The germline CDR1 and CDR2 sequences are ENHRY and SYGVKD. Trimming shortened V by 1 base and J by 1 base, and 7 bases separated the two germline ends.

The gene calls are TRBV18 and TRBJ1-5; D is unclear. CDR3 length equals 14 residues. Germline V gene sequence: CDR1 KGHSH, CDR2 LQKENI. Trimming took 3 bases from V and 5 from J, leaving 11 bases between them. CDR3 bases: TGTGCCAGCTCACCTTCGCGGGTCGATCAGCCCCAGCATTTT. Translation: CASSPSRVDQPQHF.